Listed here is a single T cell receptor (beta chain). This CDR3 is built from 15 residues. V was clipped by 3 bases and J by 4 bases; unmatched bases: 4. Germline assignment: CDR1 SNHLY and CDR2 FYNNEI. The sample belongs to a study of cytomegalovirus exposure and HLA in healthy donors. About the study: Unique TCRs from HLA-typed donors, 80 million to 100 million of them, were held in an early data release.

In the PCR, 60 Vbeta and 13 Jbeta primers were used. Assay: immunoSEQ multiplex PCR; the TCRdb copy retains only in-frame clones and omits some. The data hold over 150,000 clones, with roughly 82% observed a single time. This chain links TRBV2 with TRBJ2-2; the match to TRBD2 covers 8 bases. Sequenced input: PBMCs. The clonotype comes from a man aged 45 to 65 in good health and CMV-seropositive. The chain's CDR3 is CASSDGLAGTGELFF. CDR3 coding DNA: TGTGCCAGCAGTGACGGGCTAGCGGGCACCGGGGAGCTGTTTTTT.